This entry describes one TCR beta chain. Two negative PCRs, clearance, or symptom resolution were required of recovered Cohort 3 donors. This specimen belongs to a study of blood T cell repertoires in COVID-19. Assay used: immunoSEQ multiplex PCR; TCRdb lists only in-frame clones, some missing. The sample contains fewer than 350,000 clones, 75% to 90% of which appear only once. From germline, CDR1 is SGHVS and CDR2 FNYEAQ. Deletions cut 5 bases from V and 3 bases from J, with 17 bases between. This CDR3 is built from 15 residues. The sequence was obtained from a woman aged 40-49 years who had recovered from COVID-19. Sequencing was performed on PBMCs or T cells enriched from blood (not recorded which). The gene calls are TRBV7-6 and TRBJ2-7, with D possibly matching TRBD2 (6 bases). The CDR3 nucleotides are TGTGCCAGCAGCAGAGGCCGGGACTCGGACTACGAGCAGTACTTC. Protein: CASSRGRDSDYEQYF.